The table lists the clone carrying this T cell receptor (beta chain) with a few counts. Its antigen is still unknown. Germline loops: CDR1 SGHRS, CDR2 YFSETQ. The CDR3 consists of 15 residues. V was clipped by 4 bases and J by 2 bases, with 13 bases between them. PCR involved 60 Vbeta and 13 Jbeta primers. Generated by immunoSEQ multiplex PCR, the TCRdb table keeps only in-frame clones and is missing some. The sample lists approximately 87,000 clones, about four fifths seen once, with roughly 4% in the top ten. This record belongs to a study of cytomegalovirus exposure and HLA in healthy donors. Study-wide findings and caveats: Accounts indicate the classifier identified cytomegalovirus status with strong specificity and sensitivity. Among TCR sequences, most were rare, though some public TCRs appeared in many donors. TRBV6-2, TRBV6-3 and other indistinguishable V segments were excluded. In a later analysis, TCR beta V- and J-gene trimming was associated with a missense DCLRE1C variant.

This TCR was sampled from a woman between 70 and 85 years old in good health and CMV-seropositive. Material for sequencing was PBMCs. This chain uses TRBV5-1 with TRBJ1-5; D is undetermined. The CDR3 loop reads CASSPEGWGNQPQHF. CDR3 sequence (DNA): TGCGCCAGCAGCCCCGAGGGTTGGGGCAATCAGCCCCAGCATTTT.